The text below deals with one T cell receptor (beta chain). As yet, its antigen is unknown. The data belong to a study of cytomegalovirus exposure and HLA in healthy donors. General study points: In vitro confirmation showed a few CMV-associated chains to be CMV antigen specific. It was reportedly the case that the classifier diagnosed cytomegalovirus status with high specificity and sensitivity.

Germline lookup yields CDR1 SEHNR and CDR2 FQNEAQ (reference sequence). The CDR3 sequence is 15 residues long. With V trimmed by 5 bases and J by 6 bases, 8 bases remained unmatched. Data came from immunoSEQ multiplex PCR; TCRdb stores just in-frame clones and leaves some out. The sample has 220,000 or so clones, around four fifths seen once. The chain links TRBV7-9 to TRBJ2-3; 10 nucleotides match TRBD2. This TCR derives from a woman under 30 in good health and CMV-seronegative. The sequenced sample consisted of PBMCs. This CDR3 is CASSRTSGSSDTQYF. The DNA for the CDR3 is TGTGCCAGCAGCCGGACTAGCGGTTCCTCCGATACGCAGTATTTT.